This T cell receptor beta chain was retrieved from a study of blood T cell repertoires in COVID-19. Germline V gives CDR1 SGHNT, CDR2 YYREEE (reference sequence). The V end lost 3 bases, the J end lost 4 bases, and 15 bases lay between the germline ends. This CDR3 has 15 amino acids. Method: immunoSEQ multiplex PCR; TCRdb's copy keeps in-frame clones and lacks some. The sample consists of about 180,000 clones, about 80% of them appearing once. The origin of this receptor is a man between 65 and 80 years old with active or convalescent COVID-19. The V call is TRBV5-4, the J call TRBJ2-3; possible D gene TRBD2, 7 bases. Source material: peripheral blood. The DNA for the CDR3 is TGTGCCAGCAGCTCTTGGACGGGGGGCCCAGATACGCAGTATTTT. This codes for CASSSWTGGPDTQYF. Full variable domain (missing parts from reference TRBV5-4 and TRBJ2-3): ETGVTQSPTHLIKTRGQQVTLRCSSQSGHNTVSWYQQALGQGPQFIFQYYREEENGRGNFPPRFSGLQFPNYSSELNVNALELDDSALYLCASSSWTGGPDTQYFGPGTRLTVL.